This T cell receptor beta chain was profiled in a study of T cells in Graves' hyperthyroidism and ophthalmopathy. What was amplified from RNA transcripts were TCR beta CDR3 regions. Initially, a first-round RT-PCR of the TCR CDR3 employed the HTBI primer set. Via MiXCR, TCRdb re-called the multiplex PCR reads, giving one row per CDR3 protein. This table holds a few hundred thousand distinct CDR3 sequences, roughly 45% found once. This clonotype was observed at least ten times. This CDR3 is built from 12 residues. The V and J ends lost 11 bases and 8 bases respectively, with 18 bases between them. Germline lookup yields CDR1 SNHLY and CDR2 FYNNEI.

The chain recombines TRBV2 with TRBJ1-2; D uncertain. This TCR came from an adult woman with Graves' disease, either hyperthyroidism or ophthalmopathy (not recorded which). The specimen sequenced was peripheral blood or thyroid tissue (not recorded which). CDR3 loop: CADNPKGAGYTF. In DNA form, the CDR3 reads TGTGCCGACAACCCAAAGGGAGCAGGCTACACCTTC.